Listed below are T cell receptor beta chains from one sample, sequenced in a study of blood T cell repertoires in COVID-19. Libraries were prepared by immunoSEQ multiplex PCR; TCRdb keeps only in-frame clonotypes and omits some of them. The data contain over 600,000 clones, 70% to 90% of them singletons. Sequenced input: peripheral blood. These receptors were collected from a woman in her late teens or twenties with acute or convalescent COVID-19. The CDR3 runs from the conserved cysteine through the conserved F or W. A D gene is named only where the DNA matches it firmly. Clone size is not always given. Where it is, it says once, few, many or a class for expanded clones.

NA | NA | TRBJ1-1 | TRBV9 | TGTGCCAGCAGCGTAGTCAGGGATAACACTGAAGCTTTCTTT | CASSVVRDNTEAFF
TRBD2 | NA | TRBJ2-1 | TRBV6-5 | TGTGCCAGCACCCTTACTAGCGGGGGGGCAGGGGAGCAGTTCTTC | CASTLTSGGAGEQFF
NA | few | TRBJ1-2 | TRBV30 | TGTGCCTGGACCCGGGACTCCCTTGGGGATGGCTACACCTTC | CAWTRDSLGDGYTF
NA | NA | TRBJ1-6 | TRBV5-6 | TGTGCCAGCAGCTTGTCGAGGTCACCCCTCCACTTT | CASSLSRSPLHF
TRBD1 | NA | TRBJ1-2 | TRBV6-4 | TGTGCCAGCAGTGACTCGAGGACAGGACTTTACACCTTC | CASSDSRTGLYTF
NA | NA | TRBJ1-4 | TRBV27 | TGTGCCAGCAAGCCGGAGGACAGTCTTTTTGAAAAACTGTTTTTT | CASKPEDSLFEKLFF
NA | NA | TRBJ1-6 | TRBV18 | TGTGCCAGCTCACGGGAGGGGACCACCATTAATTCACCCCTCCACTTT | CASSREGTTINSPLHF
TRBD1 | NA | TRBJ1-1 | TRBV18 | TGTGCCAGCTCAACCGACAGGGTGGGATTGAACACTGAAGCTTTCTTT | CASSTDRVGLNTEAFF
TRBD1 | NA | TRBJ1-2 | TRBV7-2 | TGTGCCAGCAGCTTAACAGGGGGGTATGGCTACACCTTC | CASSLTGGYGYTF
NA | once | TRBJ2-2 | TRBV12-3/TRBV12-4 | TGTGCCAGCACCCTGAGGACCGGGGAGCTGTTTTTT | CASTLRTGELFF
NA | NA | TRBJ1-3 | TRBV4-3 | TGCGCCAGCAGCAATCCGCGACAGTACCGAATTGGAAACACCATATATTTT | CASSNPRQYRIGNTIYF
NA | NA | TRBJ1-2 | TRBV7-2 | TGTGCCAGCAGCTTACGTTCGGGATCGGGCGGAACTAACTATGGCTACACCTTC | CASSLRSGSGGTNYGYTF
TRBD2 | NA | TRBJ2-2 | TRBV10-2 | TGCGCCAGCAGTGAGTCCGTTGGTGGGGATAGCGGGGGGGACACCGGGGAGCTGTTTTTT | CASSESVGGDSGGDTGELFF
NA | once | TRBJ2-3 | TRBV6-2/TRBV6-3 | TGTGCCAGCAGTTTACCCCCGGCGGGGAGTACGCAGTATTTT | CASSLPPAGSTQYF
TRBD2 | NA | TRBJ2-7 | TRBV9 | TGTGCCAGCAGCTCAGATACTAGCGGGGGTGGGCAGTACTTC | CASSSDTSGGGQYF
NA | NA | TRBJ1-5 | TRBV7-9 | TGTGCCAGCAGCTTAGTGGAGGGACAGCCCCAGCATTTT | CASSLVEGQPQHF
NA | once | TRBJ1-2 | TRBV6-5 | TGTGCCAGCAGTTATTTGTGGACTTCTTCGATAAATGGCTACACCTTC | CASSYLWTSSINGYTF
TRBD1 | NA | TRBJ1-1 | TRBV18 | TGTGCCAGCTCACTTGGGACAGGTGATTACCGTAAGCAGAACACTGAAGCTTTCTTT | CASSLGTGDYRKQNTEAFF
TRBD1 | NA | TRBJ2-1 | TRBV4-2 | TGTGCCAGCAGCCAGGCCCCAGGGACAGCCTACAATGAGCAGTTCTTC | CASSQAPGTAYNEQFF
TRBD1 | NA | TRBJ1-1 | TRBV5-1 | TGCGCCAGCAGCCCCTCGACAGGGCGAGTTACTGAAGCTTTCTTT | CASSPSTGRVTEAFF
NA | NA | TRBJ1-1 | TRBV6-1 | TGTGCCAGCAGTGAGTCTCACTTGAACACTGAAGCTTTCTTT | CASSESHLNTEAFF
NA | NA | TRBJ1-4 | TRBV3-1/TRBV3-2 | TGTGCCAGCAGCCAAGATCGGGTGGATGAAAAACTGTTTTTT | CASSQDRVDEKLFF
TRBD2 | NA | TRBJ2-5 | TRBV6-4 | TGTGCCAGCAGTGTACTAGCGGGGGAAGGGGAGACCCAGTACTTC | CASSVLAGEGETQYF
NA | NA | TRBJ1-1 | TRBV12-3/TRBV12-4 | TGTGCCAGCAGTTTAGTTCAGGCAGGGGAAGCTTTCTTT | CASSLVQAGEAFF